This TCR beta chain was obtained from a study of blood T cell repertoires in COVID-19. Germline CDR1 reads SSHAT; CDR2 reads FNYEAQ (reference sequence). The V end lost 4 bases, the J end lost 7 bases, and 11 bases lay between the germline ends. The CDR3 runs to 13 residues. Clones were read by immunoSEQ multiplex PCR, and TCRdb kept only the in-frame ones, dropping some. Found here are roughly 250,000 clones, roughly 89% of them singletons; the top ten hold more than 1.5%. The chain joins TRBV7-7 to TRBJ1-5, with D uncertain. Sequenced: peripheral blood. This clonotype was sampled from a woman between 40 and 55 years old who had recovered from COVID-19. The CDR3 reads CASSSQAGQPQHF. Written as DNA, the CDR3 is TGTGCCAGCAGCTCGCAAGCGGGGCAGCCCCAGCATTTT.